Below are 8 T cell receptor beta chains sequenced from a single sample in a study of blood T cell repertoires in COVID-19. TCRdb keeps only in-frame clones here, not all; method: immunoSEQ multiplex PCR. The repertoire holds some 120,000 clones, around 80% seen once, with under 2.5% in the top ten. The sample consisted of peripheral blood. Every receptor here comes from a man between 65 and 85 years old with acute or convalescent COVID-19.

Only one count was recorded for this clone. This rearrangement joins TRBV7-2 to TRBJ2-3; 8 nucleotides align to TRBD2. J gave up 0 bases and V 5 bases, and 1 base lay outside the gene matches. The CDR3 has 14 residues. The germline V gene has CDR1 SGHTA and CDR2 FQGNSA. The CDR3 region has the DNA TGTGCCAGCAGCCGGGGGGGTAGCACAGATACGCAGTATTTT. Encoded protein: CASSRGGSTDTQYF.

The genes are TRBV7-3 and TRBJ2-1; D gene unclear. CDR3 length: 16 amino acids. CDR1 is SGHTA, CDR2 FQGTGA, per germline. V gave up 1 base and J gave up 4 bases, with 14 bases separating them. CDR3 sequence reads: CASSLKYEHPYNEQFF. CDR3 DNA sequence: TGTGCCAGCAGCTTAAAATACGAACACCCTTACAATGAGCAGTTCTTC.

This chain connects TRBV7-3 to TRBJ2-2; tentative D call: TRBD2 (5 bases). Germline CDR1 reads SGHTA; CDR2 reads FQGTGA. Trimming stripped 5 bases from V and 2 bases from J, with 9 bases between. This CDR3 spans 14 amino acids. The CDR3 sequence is CASSPGLNTGELFF. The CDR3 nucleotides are TGTGCCAGCAGCCCAGGACTCAACACCGGGGAGCTGTTTTTT.

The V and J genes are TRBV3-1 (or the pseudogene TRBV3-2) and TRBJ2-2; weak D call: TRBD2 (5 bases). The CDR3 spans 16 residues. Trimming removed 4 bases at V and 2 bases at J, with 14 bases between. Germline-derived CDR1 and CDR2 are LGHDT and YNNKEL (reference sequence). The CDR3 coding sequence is TGTGCCAGCAGCCCCCGCGGGCGCCAAAACACCGGGGAGCTGTTTTTT. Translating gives CASSPRGRQNTGELFF.

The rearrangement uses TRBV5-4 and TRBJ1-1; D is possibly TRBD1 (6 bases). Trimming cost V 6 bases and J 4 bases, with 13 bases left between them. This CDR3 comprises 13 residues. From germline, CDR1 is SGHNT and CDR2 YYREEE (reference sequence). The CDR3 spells CASNTGRSTEAFF. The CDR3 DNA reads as TGTGCCAGCAACACAGGGAGATCCACTGAAGCTTTCTTT.

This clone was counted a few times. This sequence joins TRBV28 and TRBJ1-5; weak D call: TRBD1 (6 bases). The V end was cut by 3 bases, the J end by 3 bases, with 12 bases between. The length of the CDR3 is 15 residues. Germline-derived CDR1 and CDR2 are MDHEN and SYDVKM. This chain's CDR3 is CASSFRGAPNQPQHF. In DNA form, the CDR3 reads TGTGCCAGCAGTTTTCGGGGGGCACCCAATCAGCCCCAGCATTTT.

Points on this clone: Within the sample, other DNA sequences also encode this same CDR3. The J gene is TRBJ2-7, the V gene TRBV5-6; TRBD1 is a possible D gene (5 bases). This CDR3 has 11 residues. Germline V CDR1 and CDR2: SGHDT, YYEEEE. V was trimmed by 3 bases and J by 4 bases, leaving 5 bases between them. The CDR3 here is CASSSGYEQYF. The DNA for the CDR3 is TGTGCCAGCAGCTCAGGGTACGAGCAGTACTTC.

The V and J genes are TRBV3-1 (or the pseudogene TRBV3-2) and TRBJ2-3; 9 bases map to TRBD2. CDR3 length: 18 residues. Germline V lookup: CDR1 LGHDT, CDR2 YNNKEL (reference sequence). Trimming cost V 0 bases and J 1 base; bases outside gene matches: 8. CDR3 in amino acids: CASSQDPRGGVGTDTQYF. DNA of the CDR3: TGTGCCAGCAGCCAAGATCCTCGCGGGGGGGTGGGCACAGATACGCAGTATTTT.